The 11 T cell receptor beta chains below were found in one sample sequenced in a study of CD8+CD57+ T cells in acquired aplastic anemia. Patients chosen for sequencing had shown CD8+CD57+ cell expansion by flow cytometry. TCR beta VDJ combinations and CDR3 sequences were profiled from genomic DNA. TCRdb re-called the reads with MiXCR, one entry per CDR3 protein. The repertoire holds 190,000 or so distinct CDR3 sequences, with roughly 50% as singletons. Sequenced: sorted CD4+, CD8+, or CD8+CD57+ T cells (not recorded which) from PBMCs. The origin of the receptors is a human donor with aplastic anemia.

The chain employs TRBV19 and TRBJ1-1, with a possible D match to TRBD1 (6 bases). The CDR3 runs 14 residues. The V and J ends lost 5 bases and 7 bases respectively, with 17 bases between them. Germline V CDR1 and CDR2: LNHDA, SQIVND (reference sequence). The CDR3 loop reads CASSLTGTSFEAFF. The CDR3 nucleotides read TGTGCCAGTAGTCTGACCGGGACAAGCTTTGAAGCTTTCTTT.

The V and J genes are TRBV10-3 and TRBJ1-3; D is unresolved. In germline, CDR1 is ENHRY, CDR2 SYGVKD. The CDR3 contains 14 residues. Trimming pared 3 bases from V and 7 bases from J, leaving 13 bases between. CDR3 in amino acids: CAISDSVTGNTIYF. DNA for the CDR3: TGTGCCATCAGTGATTCAGTGACCGGGAACACCATATATTTT.

This clonotype was recorded once. The chain uses TRBV20-1 and TRBJ2-5; 12 bases map to TRBD1. CDR1 and CDR2 (germline): DFQATT, SNEGSKA (reference sequence). The CDR3 runs to 15 residues. Trimming took 3 bases from V and 5 from J; bases not matched to a gene: 7. This CDR3 is CSASSGQGALETQYF. The CDR3 nucleotides are TGCAGTGCTAGCTCGGGACAGGGGGCCCTTGAGACCCAGTACTTC.

This clonotype was seen repeatedly, ten times or more. This rearrangement joins TRBV20-1 to TRBJ1-1; a weak D match, TRBD1 (6 bases). CDR1 is DFQATT, CDR2 SNEGSKA, per germline (reference sequence). V was clipped by 6 bases and J by 6 bases, with 11 bases between them. The CDR3 sequence is 11 residues long. The CDR3 nucleotides are TGCAGTGCCATTGGGGGCCCTGAAGCTTTCTTT. Protein: CSAIGGPEAFF.

A few counts support this clonotype. A much more abundant neighbour one base away suggests this may be a read error. J is TRBJ1-5 and V is TRBV5-4; D possibly corresponds to TRBD1 (5 bases). CDR3 size: 17 residues. Trimming pared 4 bases from V and 5 bases from J, leaving 22 bases between. CDR1 is SGHNT, CDR2 YYREEE, per germline (reference sequence). The CDR3 reads CASSVNEGIAYDQPQHF. CDR3 nucleotide sequence: TGTGCCAGCAGCGTGAATGAGGGGATAGCCTACGATCAGCCCCAGCATTTT.

This clonotype was found many times. The chain recombines TRBV9 with TRBJ2-3; TRBD1 or TRBD2 may be the D gene (5 bases each). The germline CDR1 and CDR2 sequences are SGDLS and YYNGEE. Trimming took 4 bases from V and 3 from J, leaving 18 bases between them. The CDR3 consists of 16 residues. This chain's CDR3 is CASSPTGPKTTDTQYF. The CDR3 nucleotides read TGTGCCAGCAGCCCGACGGGACCCAAGACGACAGATACGCAGTATTTT.

This clonotype appeared many times. The gene calls are TRBV20-1 and TRBJ1-2, with a possible D match to TRBD1 (5 bases). Trimming shortened V by 5 bases and J by 8 bases, and 24 bases separated the two germline ends. Germline values: CDR1 DFQATT, CDR2 SNEGSKA (reference sequence). The CDR3 has 15 residues. CDR3 sequence (DNA): TGCAGTGCTGTCTCCGGGGACGGGGGAGCTTGGGGCTACACCTTC. Residues: CSAVSGDGGAWGYTF.

This clonotype was counted many times. V usage is TRBV29-1 and J usage is TRBJ1-1; maybe TRBD1 (5 bases). Germline V CDR1 and CDR2: SQVTM, ANQGSEA. The CDR3 spans 15 residues. Trimming pared 7 bases from V and 1 base from J, leaving 19 bases between. Here the CDR3 reads CSADRDGQRNTEAFF. The CDR3 DNA sequence: TGCAGCGCCGACCGGGACGGTCAACGGAACACTGAAGCTTTCTTT.

This clonotype was counted at least ten times. This chain links TRBV5-6 with TRBJ1-5, with 7 bases aligning to TRBD1. The CDR3 loop spans 12 amino acids. Germline values: CDR1 SGHDT, CDR2 YYEEEE. V was pared by 1 base and J by 11 bases, with 3 bases of the junction left unmatched. CDR3 sequence (DNA): TGTGCCAGCAGCTTGCAGGGGGAGTCCCAGCATTTT. Its translation: CASSLQGESQHF.

This clonotype was detected ten times or more. The J gene is TRBJ2-7, the V gene TRBV7-2, with D tentatively TRBD1 (6 bases). Trimming took off 7 bases at V and 3 bases at J, with 16 bases between the two ends. CDR1 and CDR2 from the germline V gene are SGHTA and FQGNSA. The CDR3 consists of 14 residues. In DNA form, the CDR3 reads TGTGCCAGCACCCCTCGCCCAGGGGACTACGAGCAGTACTTC. Translated: CASTPRPGDYEQYF.

This clonotype was detected ten times or more. V and J are TRBV20-1 and TRBJ2-3, with 10 bases fitting TRBD2. V was clipped by 3 bases and J by 3 bases; unmatched bases: 12. The CDR3 consists of 17 residues. CDR1 and CDR2 from the germline V gene are DFQATT and SNEGSKA (reference sequence). This CDR3 is CSARFSSGSLWTDTQYF. The CDR3, as DNA: TGCAGTGCTAGGTTTTCTAGCGGGAGTCTTTGGACAGATACGCAGTATTTT.